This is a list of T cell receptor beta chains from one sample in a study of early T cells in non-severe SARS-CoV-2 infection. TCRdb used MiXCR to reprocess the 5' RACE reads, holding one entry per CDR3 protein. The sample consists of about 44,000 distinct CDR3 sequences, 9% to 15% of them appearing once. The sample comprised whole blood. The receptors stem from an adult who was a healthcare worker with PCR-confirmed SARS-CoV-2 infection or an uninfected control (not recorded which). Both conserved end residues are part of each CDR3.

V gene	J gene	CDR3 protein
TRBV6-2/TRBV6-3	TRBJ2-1	CASSLRTSGGYEQFF
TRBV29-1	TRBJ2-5	CSGLAGTQYF
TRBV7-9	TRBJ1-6	CASSLTQGSPLHF
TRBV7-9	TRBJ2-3	CASSPDRVVSTDTQYF
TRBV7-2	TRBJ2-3	CASSFDYTSTDTQYF
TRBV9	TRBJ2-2	CASSVGQGPWAGELFF
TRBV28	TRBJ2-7	CASSPGGSYEQYF
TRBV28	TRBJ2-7	CASGPSALISYEQYF
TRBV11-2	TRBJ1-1	CASSQDRAIEAFF
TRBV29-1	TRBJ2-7	CSVATTYEQYF
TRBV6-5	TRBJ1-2	CASRIQGNGYTF
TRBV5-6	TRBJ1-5	CASSPWDRGHSNQPQHF
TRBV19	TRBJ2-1	CASSIGVGEQFF
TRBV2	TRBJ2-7	CAAASGREGEQYF
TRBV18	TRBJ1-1	CASSPNSWGMNTEAFF
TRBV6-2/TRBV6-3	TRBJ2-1	CASKGSSYNEQFF
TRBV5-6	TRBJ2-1	CASSFPTSGSNEQFF
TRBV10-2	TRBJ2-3	CASTAAGTTDTQYF
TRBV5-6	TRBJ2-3	CASSQGLAGDTDTQYF
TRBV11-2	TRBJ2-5	CASSRSGTETQYF
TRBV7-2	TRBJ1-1	CASSFGQGWTFF
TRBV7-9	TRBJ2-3	CASTPVGGTDTQYF
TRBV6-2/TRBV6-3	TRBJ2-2	CASRGNTGELFF
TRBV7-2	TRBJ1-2	CASSWKTRGSSGYTF
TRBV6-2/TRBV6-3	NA	CASSSIIVSGTGSTTQYF
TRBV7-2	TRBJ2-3	CASSSTSGPDTQYF
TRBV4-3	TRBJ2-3	CASSQSWTGDTQYF
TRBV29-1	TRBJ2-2	CSAGTGGISELFF
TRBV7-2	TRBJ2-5	CASSNRAGQYF
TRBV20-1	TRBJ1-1	CSARSLRHRRFMNTEAFF
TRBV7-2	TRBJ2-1	CASSQAGVRGNEQFF
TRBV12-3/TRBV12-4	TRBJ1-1	CASSLEGDTEAFF
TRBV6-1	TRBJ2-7	CAYGEVFKEQYF
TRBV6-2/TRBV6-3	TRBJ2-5	CASSYRGRSETQYF
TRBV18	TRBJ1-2	CASSPARQDGYTF
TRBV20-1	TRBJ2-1	CSARTSGINEQFF
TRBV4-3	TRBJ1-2	CASSQDWTGNGYTF
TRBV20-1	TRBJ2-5	CSASQGTQYF
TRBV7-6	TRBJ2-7	CASSLGQSSYEQYF
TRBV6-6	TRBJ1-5	CASSPGKKPQHF
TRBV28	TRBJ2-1	CASSLHSSYNEQFF
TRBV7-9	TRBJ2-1	CASSLRPQGQGSRSYNEQFF
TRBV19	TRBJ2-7	CASSASIGTGSYEQYF
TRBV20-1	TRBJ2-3	CSASAVSSTDTQYF
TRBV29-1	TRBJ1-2	CSVEGTDPNYGYTF
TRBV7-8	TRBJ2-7	CASSLRHRGALDEQYF